Listed below are T cell receptor beta chains from one sample, sequenced in a study of T cells in Graves' hyperthyroidism and ophthalmopathy. TCRdb itself ran the multiplex PCR reads through MiXCR, one entry per CDR3 protein. This sample has about 59,000 distinct CDR3 sequences, with under 70% found just once. The sample was blood. These receptor sequences come from a woman aged 55-70 years with Graves' ophthalmopathy. Both conserved end residues are part of each CDR3. A D gene is named only where the DNA matches it firmly. Clone sizes are given selectively: once, few, many, or a class where the clone is expanded.

many	TRBJ1-5	.	TRBV6-4	TGTGCCAGCAGCGGGGAATTGGGACAGCCCCAGCATTTT	CASSGELGQPQHF
.	TRBJ1-3	.	TRBV7-2	TGTGCCAGCAGCAACACAGGTCGCTCTGGAAACACCATATATTTT	CASSNTGRSGNTIYF
many	TRBJ2-5	TRBD2	TRBV5-1	TGCGCCAGCAGATGGACTAGCGGGAAGGAGACCCAGTACTTC	CASRWTSGKETQYF
.	TRBJ2-1	TRBD2	TRBV5-1	TGCGCCAGCAGCCTCAGACTAGCGGGAATGGGTAACACCGGGGAGCAGTTCTTC	CASSLRLAGMGNTGEQFF
many	TRBJ1-4	.	TRBV7-3	TGTGCCAGCAGCTCCGGCGCAGGGTTCGGTGAAAAACTGTTTTTT	CASSSGAGFGEKLFF
.	TRBJ2-7	.	TRBV19	TGTGCCAGTAGTTTTGGACGGGACTACGAGCAGTACTTC	CASSFGRDYEQYF
once	TRBJ1-2	.	TRBV6-5	TGTGCCAGCAGTTACTCGGGGAGATTCTATGGCTACACCTTC	CASSYSGRFYGYTF
many	TRBJ1-1	.	TRBV12-3/TRBV12-4	TGTGCCAGCAGTACGTCTGGTGAAGCTTTCTTT	CASSTSGEAFF
.	TRBJ1-6	.	TRBV7-7	TGTGCTAGCAGCCCCCTAACAGGGCCGCTGTGCTCCTATAATTCACCCCTCCACTTT	CASSPLTGPLCSYNSPLHF
.	TRBJ1-4	.	TRBV14	TGTGCCAGCAGCCAAGGTGGAAAACTGTTTTTT	CASSQGGKLFF
.	TRBJ2-5	.	TRBV7-2	TGTGCCAGCAGCTTAGGGGCTAGAAGCGAGACCCAGTACTTC	CASSLGARSETQYF
medium-sized	TRBJ1-5	TRBD1	TRBV29-1	TGCAGCGCGATCGGGACAGAGTCCAATCAGCCCCAGCATTTT	CSAIGTESNQPQHF
many	TRBJ1-1	.	TRBV19	TGTGCCAGTAGTATAACAGGGCCAAACACTGAAGCTTTCTTT	CASSITGPNTEAFF
many	TRBJ2-2	.	TRBV19	TGTGCCAGTAGTATATTTCGGCGGGGAAGGGGAGACACCGGGGAGCTGTTTTTT	CASSIFRRGRGDTGELFF
medium-sized	TRBJ1-4	.	TRBV24-1	TGTGCCACCAGTGATTTGGCGTTGAGGATTGCACGGCGAAAACTGTTTTTT	CATSDLALRIARRKLFF
many	TRBJ2-7	.	TRBV27	TGTGCCAGCAGTCTCCGGGGCTACGAGCAGTACTTC	CASSLRGYEQYF
.	TRBJ2-5	TRBD2	TRBV20-1	TGCAGTACTCCCTCACCAGGGTCGGGGGGGACCCAGTACTTC	CSTPSPGSGGTQYF
many	TRBJ2-1	TRBD2	TRBV20-1	TGCAGTGCTGGATGGGGGGAGGGCTCCTACAATGAGCAGTTCTTC	CSAGWGEGSYNEQFF
medium-sized	TRBJ2-3	.	TRBV20-1	TGCAGTGGCGGTGGGGCGAGCACAGATACGCAGTATTTT	CSGGGASTDTQYF
.	TRBJ2-7	.	TRBV20-1	TGCAGTGCCCGACAGGTGGGCTACGAGCAGTACTTC	CSARQVGYEQYF
.	TRBJ2-3	.	TRBV20-1	TGCAGTGCTAGGGGCGGCGGCGGGACCAGGCATACGCAGTATTTT	CSARGGGGTRHTQYF
.	TRBJ2-7	TRBD1	TRBV20-1	TGCAGTGCTACGTCGGGACAGACCTACGAGCAGTACTTC	CSATSGQTYEQYF
.	TRBJ2-1	TRBD2	TRBV20-1	TGCAGTGCTAGAGAAGGGACTAGCGGTCACAATGAGCAGTTCTTC	CSAREGTSGHNEQFF
.	TRBJ2-3	TRBD2	TRBV29-1	TGCAGCGTCCGGGACTGGAGCGGGGGGGCCGTGGATACGCAGTATTTT	CSVRDWSGGAVDTQYF
many	TRBJ2-3	TRBD2	TRBV5-1	TGCGCCAGCAGCTTGGGACTAGCGTATAGCACAGATACGCAGTATTTT	CASSLGLAYSTDTQYF
.	TRBJ2-1	TRBD2	TRBV25-1	TGTGCCAGCAGTGAATTAAGGAGATTAGCGGGGGGGCTCGGCAATGAGCAGTTCTTC	CASSELRRLAGGLGNEQFF
.	TRBJ2-5	.	TRBV20-1	TGCAGTGCTAGAGATAGTAGTAAAGAGACCCAGTACTTC	CSARDSSKETQYF
.	TRBJ2-1	TRBD1	TRBV18	TGTGCCAGCTCACCACGGTCGGGACAGGGGAGTAATGAGCAGTTCTTC	CASSPRSGQGSNEQFF
medium-sized	TRBJ1-6	.	TRBV29-1	TGCAGCGTCCTGCTCCGAGGGTACCTCCACTTT	CSVLLRGYLHF
.	TRBJ1-3	.	TRBV20-1	TGCAGTTACTCGTATGCTGAAGTCTCTGGAAACACCATATATTTT	CSYSYAEVSGNTIYF
.	TRBJ2-1	TRBD2	TRBV7-9	TGTGCCAGCAGCTTAGACGCCAGCGGGGGGGTTTCGCAGTTCTTC	CASSLDASGGVSQFF
.	TRBJ2-7	.	TRBV3-1	TGTGCCATCAGCCAAAACTCCTACGAGCAATACTTC	CAISQNSYEQYF
many	TRBJ1-2	.	TRBV3-1	TGTGCCAGCAGCCAGCACAGGGCGCTCGGTGGCTACACCTTC	CASSQHRALGGYTF
.	TRBJ2-6	.	TRBV4-1	TGCGCCAGCAGCCTATTGGGGGCCAACGTCCTGACTTTC	CASSLLGANVLTF
many	TRBJ1-2	TRBD1	TRBV27	TGTGCCAGCACCAAGTCTTGGGACAGGACATATGGCTACACCTTC	CASTKSWDRTYGYTF
.	TRBJ1-2	TRBD1	TRBV20-1	TGCAGTGCTAGAGAGGGACAGGGGTGCTATGGCTACACCTTC	CSAREGQGCYGYTF